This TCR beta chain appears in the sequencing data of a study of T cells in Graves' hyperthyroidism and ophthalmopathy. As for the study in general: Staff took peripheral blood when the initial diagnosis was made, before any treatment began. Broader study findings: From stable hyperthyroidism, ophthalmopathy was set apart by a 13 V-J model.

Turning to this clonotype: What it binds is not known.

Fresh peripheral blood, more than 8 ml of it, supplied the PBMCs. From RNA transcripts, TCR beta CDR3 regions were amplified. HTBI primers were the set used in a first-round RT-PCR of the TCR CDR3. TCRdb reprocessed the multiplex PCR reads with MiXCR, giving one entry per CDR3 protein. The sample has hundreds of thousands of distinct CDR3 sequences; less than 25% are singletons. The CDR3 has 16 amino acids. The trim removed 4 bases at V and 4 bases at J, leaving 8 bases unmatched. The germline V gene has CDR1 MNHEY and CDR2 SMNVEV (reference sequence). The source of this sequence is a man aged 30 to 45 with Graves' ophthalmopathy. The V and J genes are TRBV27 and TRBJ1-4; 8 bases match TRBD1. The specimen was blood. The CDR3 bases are TGTGCCAGCAGTTCATTTCCGGGACAGGTTAATGAAAAACTGTTTTTT. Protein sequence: CASSSFPGQVNEKLFF.